This T cell receptor beta chain is drawn from a study of cytomegalovirus exposure and HLA in healthy donors (TCRdb year 2017). For context, the study as a whole: An earlier analysis of some 620 of the donors reported 276 Gb of sequence data and roughly 120 million unique TCR beta sequences obtained from about 200 million T cells. A later analysis re-examined previously published TCR beta repertoires from more than 600 donors and added high-resolution HLA genotyping to investigate patterns of TCR occurrence. Of the roughly 420 genotyped donors, 81% were placed in the genetic ancestry cluster associated with self-reported Caucasian donors. The number of donors typed differed by locus, with 629-630 for A, B, C, DRB1 and DQB1, 522 for DQA1, approximately 570 for DPA1, and 450 to 480 for DPB1. Besides the first cohort of around 700 subjects, a separate validation cohort made up of roughly 120 different subjects was used. The study aimed to test whether signatures of past pathogen exposure could be identified by cataloging public T cell receptors. Every repertoire in the discovery cohort had been generated on one and the same sequencing platform. Among roughly 400 genotyped donors of the cohort, an average of approximately 220,000 unique TCR beta nucleotide sequences was sequenced per donor, of which approximately 18% were non-productive. A later genetic analysis took genome-wide SNP genotypes for about 55% of the roughly 700 donors and used that subset as a discovery cohort. To predict cytomegalovirus infection status, the study brought together high-throughput TCR immunosequencing, statistical association of individual TCRs with disease status, and machine learning. Class I and class II HLA loci were covered by the typing at four-digit resolution. Rather than using new phenotypic data, the later analysis identified candidate immune exposures from TCR beta sequences and from how often those sequences occurred across donors. About 280 gigabases of sequencing data and around 85 million unique TCR sequences made up an early release that covered over 550 HLA-typed donors. An earlier analysis of several hundred of the donors applied high-throughput TCR beta sequencing to assess whether each TCR beta V gene segment acted as functional or pseudogenic. Donor age, sex, ethnicity and CMV serostatus were compiled alongside the repertoire data. The study profiled the T cell repertoires of hundreds of subjects by immunosequencing and related them to cytomegalovirus serostatus. Four or five DR-DQ haplotypes were handled as single units for association and clustering, since linkage in the cohort was strong.

The library came from the immunoSEQ multiplex PCR assay. A mixture of 60 forward primers for TCR Vbeta segments and 13 reverse primers for TCR Jbeta segments was used in the multiplex PCR. A multiplex PCR assay on genomic DNA amplified the CDR3 region of rearranged TCR beta genes. On the Illumina HiSeq System, the amplified TCR beta libraries were sequenced as 87-base-pair reads. On the study's bioinformatics: In a later analysis, tens of millions of unique TCR beta chains were counted across the approximately 640 repertoires, and roughly 11 million of these chains were shared by at least two donors. A nearest-neighbor algorithm error-corrected the raw reads and collapsed the reads into unique sequences, merging closely related sequences to remove PCR and sequencing errors. CDR3 sequences were aligned to IMGT reference sequences to assign V, D and J gene segments. For a sequence to be retained, at least a six-nucleotide match to both a V gene segment and a J gene segment was required. Rearrangements were classified as productive when the CDR3 lacked stop codons and remained in frame with V and J, and all other rearrangements were classified as non-productive. Following IMGT convention, CDR3 was defined as the stretch from the second conserved V-encoded cysteine up to the conserved J-encoded phenylalanine. In an earlier analysis of more than 550 of the donors, sequences lacking an unambiguous match to a single V gene segment were excluded. In an earlier analysis of about 590 of the donors, a V segment was called functional when productive rearrangements were above 56.7%, and segregating when the standard deviation between donors exceeded 5%. A statistical classification framework was built to diagnose cytomegalovirus status from the catalog of TCR beta chain sequences. In a later analysis, V and J genes were assigned by comparing TCR nucleotide sequences against IMGT/GENE-DB human TR gene sequences. The TCRdist pipeline was used in a later analysis to assign CDR3 sequences and most-parsimonious VDJ recombination scenarios. A later analysis defined each TCR beta chain by its CDR3 amino acid sequence plus V-gene family, and excluded reads lacking a unique V-gene family. To address suspected cross-contamination and a sequencing artifact, a later analysis removed approximately 590 highly shared, low-generation-probability nucleotide sequences. In a later analysis, a clonal expansion index for each public chain was calculated from normalized within-repertoire ranks of inferred template counts. A later analysis computed generation probabilities with a VDJ recombination model fitted to out-of-frame rearrangements, and checked the results against IGoR. In a later analysis, TCR-TCR, TCR-HLA and TCR-CMV co-occurrence was scored with hypergeometric tests, and a repertoire-size bias correction was applied to TCR pairs. A later analysis estimated false discovery rates by permuting HLA or CMV assignments 20 times. In a later analysis, co-occurring TCRs were grouped with DBSCAN, and TCRdist sequence similarity was added when clustering was performed within HLA-allele-positive subsets. Repertoires with fewer than 30,000 or more than 120,000 public chains, plus five repertoires with anomalous nucleotide sharing, were excluded from co-occurrence clustering. This is the immuneACCESS table as TCRdb keeps it, with only in-frame sequences that have V and J called. A part of the clones is gone; compared with another copy, unresolved V genes explain less than half, and the rest is unexplained. D and trimming come from the DNA, and the V and J calls and clone size come from that table. This sample gives fewer than 65,000 clones in total; about 87% of them show up just once. The top ten clonotypes cover about 1.5% of the sample.

The cohort consisted of hundreds of healthy bone marrow donors. All cohort members were sampled while nominally healthy, although unrecorded immune exposures were likely present. The donor tested CMV seronegative and was one of the 352 seronegative cohort members. Every donor gave a peripheral blood sample, and the peripheral blood mononuclear cells from that sample were used for TCR beta sequencing. Genomic DNA extraction from the blood cell samples was performed with the Qiagen DNeasy Blood Extraction Kit. The germline V gene sets CDR1 to SNHLY and CDR2 to FYNNEI. Trimming removed 1 base from V and 2 bases from J, leaving 12 bases between the germline ends. Taken from cysteine to phenylalanine, the CDR3 has 15 residues. Solely the CDR3 DNA is kept, with 45 bases framed from the first base. Broad study findings and their caveats: Because HLA typing was unavailable for some donors at each locus, only the typed subset was used in association tests. Roughly uniform sequencing depth across donors was assumed in presence/absence analyses, although this assumption may not hold. In a later analysis, several top co-occurrence clusters were reported to appear linked to parvovirus B19, influenza, CMV and Epstein-Barr virus. Only TCR beta chains were sequenced in this cohort, and the absence of alpha or paired-chain data limited detectable features. Across donors, most TCR sequences were observed very rarely, whereas some public TCRs were present in many individuals. The earlier analysis of approximately 540 of the donors excluded approximately 17 rarely observed V segments, including chromosome 9 orphons, because counts were too low. A cluster of highly shared sequence variants was judged likely to be a technical artifact of the sequencing pipeline. Specific HLA alleles were associated with over 15,000 TCR beta sequences at a false discovery rate of 0.05 in a later analysis. A later analysis found that HLA-associated TCR beta chains were more clonally expanded and had lower generation probabilities than equally common non-associated chains. A further reported finding was that TCR beta sequences accurately predicted the HLA-A and HLA-B alleles for most subjects in the first cohort. Cytomegalovirus status was reported to be diagnosed by the classifier with high specificity and sensitivity in both the original and validation cohorts. In an earlier analysis of 450 to 750 of the donors, most TCR beta V segments appeared in productive rearrangements about 87% or about 30% of the time, broadly matching IMGT annotations. According to a later analysis, most CMV-associated TCR beta chains appeared to be HLA-restricted, and the HLA associations seemed to be driven largely by CMV exposure. Immune exposure information for the cohort was limited to CMV serostatus. In a later analysis, the rate of TCR association differed among HLA loci, with DRB1 alleles having the most associated TCRs and HLA-C alleles having the fewest. Because the 87-base-pair reads could not distinguish some IMGT-functional V segments, including TRBV6-2 and TRBV6-3, those segments were excluded. Linkage disequilibrium might explain the correlated functional status among segregating V segments, but an unknown experimental factor could not be ruled out. Compared with the approximately 670-donor mean, donors in an Asian-associated ancestry cluster had fewer N-insertions in productive TCRs, according to a later genetic analysis. A total of about 180 TCR beta chains were listed by the study as associated with cytomegalovirus. V-gene and J-gene trimming of TCR beta chains was associated with a missense DCLRE1C variant in a later genetic analysis, and the association was replicated in an independent cohort. A few of the identified cytomegalovirus-associated TCR beta chains were confirmed in vitro to be specific for cytomegalovirus antigens. When HLA alleles, especially DR and DQ, strongly co-occurred, attributing TCR associations to individual alleles was difficult. It was suggested by the authors that the approach could potentially be generalized to other disease states and immunological phenotypes.

Remarks on this clone: It lacks a known antigen. No base quality values were provided; no much bigger clone lies one nucleotide off.

Material for sequencing was PBMCs. This TCR derives from a man aged 18 to 30 in good health and CMV-seronegative. The chain was built from TRBV2 and TRBJ2-7; TRBD1 might be the D gene, on 6 matching bases. The CDR3 protein sequence reads: CASSEVLQGTYEQYF. In nucleotides, the sequence is TGTGCCAGCAGTGAAGTGCTCCAGGGGACCTACGAGCAGTACTTC.